This T cell receptor (beta chain) came from a study of spatial heterogeneity in lung cancer. Overall study context: Every unique TCR and UMI combination, on average, appeared more than ten times in raw reads.

Every molecule of TCR cDNA had its own unique molecular identifier. One entry per CDR3 protein results from TCRdb running MiXCR on the 5' RACE reads. This sample has about 13,000 distinct CDR3 sequences, with more than 5% found just once. Regarding time point: sample taken at primary tumor resection. Overall study results and limits: For tumor T cells, estimated coverage reached only around 7% (alpha) and around 13% (beta). The number of expanded tumor alpha and beta chains correlated with mutation number.

This clonotype came up many times. Its antigen is undetermined. Within a library made for alpha chains, this beta chain is off target, and its count is uninformative. V was pared by 5 bases and J by 6 bases, with 20 bases between. This CDR3 has 14 amino acids. Germline assignment: CDR1 DFQATT and CDR2 SNEGSKA (reference sequence). The sequencing here drew on lung tumor tissue, taken at surgery. This clonotype was sampled from a female donor with early-stage non-small cell lung cancer. V gene TRBV20-1 combines with J gene TRBJ2-7; D is possibly TRBD2 (7 bases). The CDR3 coding sequence is TGCAGTGCTCTCCCGGGGGGCCCCCGTTTCGAGCAGTACTTC. It yields the protein CSALPGGPRFEQYF.